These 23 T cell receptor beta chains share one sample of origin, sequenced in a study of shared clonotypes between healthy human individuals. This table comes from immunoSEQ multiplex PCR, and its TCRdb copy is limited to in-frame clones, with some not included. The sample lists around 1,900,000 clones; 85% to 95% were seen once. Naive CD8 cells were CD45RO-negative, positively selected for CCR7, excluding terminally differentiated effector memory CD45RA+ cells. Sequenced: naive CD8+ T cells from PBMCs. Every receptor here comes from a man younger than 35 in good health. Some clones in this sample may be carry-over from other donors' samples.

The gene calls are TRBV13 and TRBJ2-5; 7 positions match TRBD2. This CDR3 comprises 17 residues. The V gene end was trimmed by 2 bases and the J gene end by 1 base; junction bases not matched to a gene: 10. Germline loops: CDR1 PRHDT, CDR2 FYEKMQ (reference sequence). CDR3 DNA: TGTGCCAGCAGCTTAAGTCCGATCGGGACTACCCAAGAGACCCAGTACTTC. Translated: CASSLSPIGTTQETQYF.

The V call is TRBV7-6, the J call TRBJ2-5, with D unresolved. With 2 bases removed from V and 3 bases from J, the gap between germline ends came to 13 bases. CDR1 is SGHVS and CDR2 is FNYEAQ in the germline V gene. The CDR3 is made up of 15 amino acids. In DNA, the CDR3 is TGTGCCAGCAGCTTAATCGCAGCTCTTAAAGAGACCCAGTACTTC. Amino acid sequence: CASSLIAALKETQYF.

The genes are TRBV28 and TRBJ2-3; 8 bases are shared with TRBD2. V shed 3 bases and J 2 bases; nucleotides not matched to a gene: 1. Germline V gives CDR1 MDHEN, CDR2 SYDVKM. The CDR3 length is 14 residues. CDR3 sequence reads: CASSFSGNTDTQYF. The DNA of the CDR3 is TGTGCCAGCAGTTTTAGCGGGAACACAGATACGCAGTATTTT.

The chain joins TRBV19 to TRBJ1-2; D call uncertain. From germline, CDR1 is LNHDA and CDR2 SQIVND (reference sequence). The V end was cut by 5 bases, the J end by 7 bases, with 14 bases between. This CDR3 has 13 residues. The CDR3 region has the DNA TGTGCCAGTAGTCCTACTCGGGCAAGTGGCTACACCTTC. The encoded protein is CASSPTRASGYTF.

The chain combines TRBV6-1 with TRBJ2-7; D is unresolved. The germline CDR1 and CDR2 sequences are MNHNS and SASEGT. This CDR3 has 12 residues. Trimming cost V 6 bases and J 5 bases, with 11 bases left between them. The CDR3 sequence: CASREIKNEQYF. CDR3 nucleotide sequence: TGTGCCAGCAGAGAAATTAAGAACGAGCAGTACTTC.

As DNA, the CDR3 is TGTGCTAGTGGTTTGTCAGCCTATGAGCAGTTCTTC. Translation gives CASGLSAYEQFF. V and J are TRBV12-5 and TRBJ2-1; D not resolved. The CDR3 has 12 amino acids. V was pared by 2 bases and J by 8 bases, with 7 bases between. CDR1 is LGHNT, CDR2 FRNRAP, per germline. The full variable domain, its missing parts supplied by reference TRBV12-5 and TRBJ2-1, is DARVTQTPRHKVTEMGQEVTMRCQPILGHNTVFWYRQTMMQGLELLAYFRNRAPLDDSGMPKDRFSAEMPDATLATLKIQPSEPRDSAVYFCASGLSAYEQFFGPGTRLTVL.

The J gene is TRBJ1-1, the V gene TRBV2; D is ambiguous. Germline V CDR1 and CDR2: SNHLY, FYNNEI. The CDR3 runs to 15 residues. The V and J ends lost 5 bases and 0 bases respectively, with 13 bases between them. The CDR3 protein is CASSSGPGMNTEAFF. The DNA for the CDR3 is TGTGCCAGCAGTTCCGGCCCGGGAATGAACACTGAAGCTTTCTTT.

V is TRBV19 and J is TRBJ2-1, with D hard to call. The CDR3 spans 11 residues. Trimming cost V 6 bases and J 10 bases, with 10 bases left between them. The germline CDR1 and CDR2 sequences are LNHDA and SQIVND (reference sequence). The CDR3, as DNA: TGTGCCAGTAGCTTTCTACCCGAGCAGTTCTTC. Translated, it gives CASSFLPEQFF.

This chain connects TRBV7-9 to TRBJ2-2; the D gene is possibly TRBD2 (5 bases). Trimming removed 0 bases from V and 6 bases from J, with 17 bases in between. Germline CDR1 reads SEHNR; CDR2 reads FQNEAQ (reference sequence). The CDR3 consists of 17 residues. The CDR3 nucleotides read TGTGCCAGCAGCTTAGCGCTTTTGGGGAGTCGGGCCGGGGAGCTGTTTTTT. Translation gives CASSLALLGSRAGELFF. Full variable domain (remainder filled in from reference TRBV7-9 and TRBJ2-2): DTGVSQNPRHKITKRGQNVTFRCDPISEHNRLYWYRQTLGQGPEFLTYFQNEAQLEKSRLLSDRFSAERPKGSFSTLEIQRTEQGDSAMYLCASSLALLGSRAGELFFGEGSRLTVL.

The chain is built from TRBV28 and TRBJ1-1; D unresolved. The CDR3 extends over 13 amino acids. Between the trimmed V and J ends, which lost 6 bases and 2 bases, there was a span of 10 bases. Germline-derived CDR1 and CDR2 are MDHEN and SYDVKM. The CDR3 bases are TGTGCCAGCAGCTATATTATAAACACTGAAGCTTTCTTT. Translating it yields CASSYIINTEAFF.

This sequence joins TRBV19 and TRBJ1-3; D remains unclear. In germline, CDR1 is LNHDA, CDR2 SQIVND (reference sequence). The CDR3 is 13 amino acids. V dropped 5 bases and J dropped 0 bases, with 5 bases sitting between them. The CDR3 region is CASSPSSGNTIYF. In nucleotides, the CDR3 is TGTGCCAGTAGTCCAAGCTCTGGAAACACCATATATTTT.

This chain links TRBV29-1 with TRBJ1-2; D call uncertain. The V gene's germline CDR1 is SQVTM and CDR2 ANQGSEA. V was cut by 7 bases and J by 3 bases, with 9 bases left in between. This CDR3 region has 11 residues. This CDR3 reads CSALADYGYTF. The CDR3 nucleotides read TGCAGCGCGTTGGCAGACTATGGCTACACCTTC. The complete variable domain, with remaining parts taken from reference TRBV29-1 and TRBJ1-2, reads SAVISQKPSRDICQRGTSLTIQCQVDSQVTMMFWYRQQPGQSLTLIATANQGSEATYESGFVIDKFPISRPNLTFSTLTVSNMSPEDSSIYLCSALADYGYTFGSGTRLTVV.

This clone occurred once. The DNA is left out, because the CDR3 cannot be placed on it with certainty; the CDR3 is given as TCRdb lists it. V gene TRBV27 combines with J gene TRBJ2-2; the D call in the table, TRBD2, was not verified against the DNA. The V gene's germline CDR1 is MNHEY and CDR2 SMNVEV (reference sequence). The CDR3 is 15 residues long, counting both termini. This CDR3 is CASSTSEGNTGELFF.

CDR3 residues: CAIRTRDGPSYEQYF. The CDR3 DNA sequence: TGTGCCATCAGGACCCGGGACGGCCCCTCCTACGAGCAGTACTTC. V and J are TRBV10-3 and TRBJ2-7; D is possibly TRBD1 or TRBD2 (5 bases each). V was clipped by 6 bases and J by 0 bases, with 15 bases between them. From germline, CDR1 is ENHRY and CDR2 SYGVKD. The CDR3 is made up of 15 amino acids.

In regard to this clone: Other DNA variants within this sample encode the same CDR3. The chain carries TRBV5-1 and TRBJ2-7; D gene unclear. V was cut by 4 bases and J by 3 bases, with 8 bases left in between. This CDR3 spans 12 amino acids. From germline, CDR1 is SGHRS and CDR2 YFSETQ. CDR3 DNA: TGCGCCAGCAGCCTAAACTACTACGAGCAGTACTTC. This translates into CASSLNYYEQYF.

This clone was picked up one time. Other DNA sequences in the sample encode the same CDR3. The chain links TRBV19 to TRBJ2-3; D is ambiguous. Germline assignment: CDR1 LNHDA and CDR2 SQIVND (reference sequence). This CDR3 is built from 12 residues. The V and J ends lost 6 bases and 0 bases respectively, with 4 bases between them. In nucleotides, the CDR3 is TGTGCCAGTAGCGGAAGCACAGATACGCAGTATTTT. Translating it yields CASSGSTDTQYF. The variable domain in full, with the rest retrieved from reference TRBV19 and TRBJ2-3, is DGGITQSPKYLFRKEGQNVTLSCEQNLNHDAMYWYRQDPGQGLRLIYYSQIVNDFQKGDIAEGYSVSREKKESFPLTVTSAQKNPTAFYLCASSGSTDTQYFGPGTRLTVL.

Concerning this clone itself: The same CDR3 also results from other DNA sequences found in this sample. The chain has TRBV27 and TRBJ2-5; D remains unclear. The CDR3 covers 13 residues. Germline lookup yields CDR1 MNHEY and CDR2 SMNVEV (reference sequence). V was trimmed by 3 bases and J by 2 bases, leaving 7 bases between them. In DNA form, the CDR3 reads TGTGCCAGCAGTTTGGCACTGCAAGAGACCCAGTACTTC. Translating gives CASSLALQETQYF.

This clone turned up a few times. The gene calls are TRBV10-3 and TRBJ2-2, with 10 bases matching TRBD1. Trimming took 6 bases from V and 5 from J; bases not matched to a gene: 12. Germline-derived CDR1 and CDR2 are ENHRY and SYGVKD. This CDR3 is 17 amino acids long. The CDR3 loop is CAIRGTGAREATGELFF. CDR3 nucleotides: TGTGCCATCAGAGGGACAGGGGCCAGGGAGGCGACCGGGGAGCTGTTTTTT.

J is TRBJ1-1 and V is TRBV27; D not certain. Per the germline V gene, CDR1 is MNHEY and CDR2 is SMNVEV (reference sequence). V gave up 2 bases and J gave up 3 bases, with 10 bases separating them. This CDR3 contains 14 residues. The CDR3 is CASSLTHPYTEAFF. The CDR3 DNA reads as TGTGCCAGCAGTTTAACACACCCTTACACTGAAGCTTTCTTT.

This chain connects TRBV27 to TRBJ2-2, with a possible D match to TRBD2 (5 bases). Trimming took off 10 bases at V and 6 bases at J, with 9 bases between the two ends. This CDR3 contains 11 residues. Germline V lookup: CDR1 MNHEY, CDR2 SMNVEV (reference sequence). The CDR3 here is CATMRAGELFF. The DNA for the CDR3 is TGTGCCACCATGCGGGCCGGGGAGCTGTTTTTT.

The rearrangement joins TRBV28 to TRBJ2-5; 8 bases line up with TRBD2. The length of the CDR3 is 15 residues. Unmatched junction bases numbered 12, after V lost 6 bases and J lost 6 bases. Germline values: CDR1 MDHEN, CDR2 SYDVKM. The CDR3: CASSLVKREIQTQYF. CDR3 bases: TGTGCCAGCAGCCTAGTCAAGCGGGAGATTCAGACCCAGTACTTC.

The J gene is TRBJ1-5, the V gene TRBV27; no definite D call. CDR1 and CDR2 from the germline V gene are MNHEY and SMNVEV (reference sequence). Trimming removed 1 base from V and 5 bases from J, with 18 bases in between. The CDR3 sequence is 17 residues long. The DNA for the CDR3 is TGTGCCAGCAGTTTATTTAGACATCTTGTAGGTCATCAGCCCCAGCATTTT. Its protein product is CASSLFRHLVGHQPQHF.

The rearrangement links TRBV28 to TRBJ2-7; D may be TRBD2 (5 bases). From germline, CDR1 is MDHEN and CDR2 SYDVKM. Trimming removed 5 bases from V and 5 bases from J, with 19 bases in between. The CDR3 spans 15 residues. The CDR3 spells CASSPPTDSQHEQYF. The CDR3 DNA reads TGTGCCAGCAGTCCCCCAACGGACTCGCAGCACGAGCAGTACTTC.